This record covers a single T cell receptor beta chain. This record comes from a study of cytomegalovirus exposure and HLA in healthy donors. The PCR had 60 Vbeta and 13 Jbeta primers. Profiled with immunoSEQ multiplex PCR; TCRdb holds only in-frame clones, not every one. In the table there are about 150,000 clones, roughly 80% of which are singletons. Sequencing input: PBMCs. This clonotype originated in a man aged 25 to 45 in good health and CMV-seronegative.

The CDR3 sequence: CAISRTGGQETQYF. CDR3 nucleotides: TGTGCCATCAGTAGGACAGGGGGACAAGAGACCCAGTACTTC. The chain couples TRBV10-3 to TRBJ2-5; 10 bases match TRBD1. This CDR3 is 14 amino acids long. With 5 bases clipped from V and 2 bases from J, the junction kept 2 bases outside the gene matches. Germline CDR1 is ENHRY and CDR2 is SYGVKD.